Listed below are T cell receptor beta chains from one sample, sequenced in a study of blood T cell repertoires in COVID-19. Libraries were prepared by immunoSEQ multiplex PCR; TCRdb keeps only in-frame clonotypes and omits some of them. The profile shows fewer than 120,000 clones, 70% to 80% of them singletons. What was sequenced was peripheral blood. The source of these receptors is a woman in her sixties with acute or convalescent COVID-19. CDR3s include the opening cysteine and the closing phenylalanine or tryptophan. A D gene is named only where the DNA matches it firmly. Clone sizes are given selectively: once, few, many, or a class where the clone is expanded.

D	J	V	size	DNA	CDR3
TRBD1	TRBJ2-7	TRBV27	.	TGTGCCAGCAGGATTACCGGGACAGTTGGCAACGAGCAGTACTTC	CASRITGTVGNEQYF
.	TRBJ2-2	TRBV9	.	TGTGCCAGCAGCCCACGGTTCGCCGGGGAGCTGTTTTTT	CASSPRFAGELFF
TRBD2	TRBJ2-1	TRBV7-9	few	TGTGCCAGCACCGATAGCGGGGGGACCTACAATGAGCAGTTCTTC	CASTDSGGTYNEQFF
TRBD1	TRBJ2-7	TRBV27	once	TGTGCCAGCAGTTTAAAGGACAGGAGCTCCTACGAGCAGTACTTC	CASSLKDRSSYEQYF
TRBD1	TRBJ2-6	TRBV7-2	few	TGTGCCAGCAGCTTGAGGGGGCCTAGCTTTGCTGGGGCCAACGTCCTGACTTTC	CASSLRGPSFAGANVLTF
TRBD2	TRBJ2-1	TRBV20-1	once	TGCAGTGCTAGTGCTAGAACGGGGGGAACCTACAATGAGCAGTTCTTC	CSASARTGGTYNEQFF
.	TRBJ1-2	TRBV27	.	TGTGCCAGCAGTCCCTCCGCGGGGAGTTACACCTTC	CASSPSAGSYTF
TRBD1	TRBJ1-6	TRBV6-7	.	TGTGCCAGCAGTTACTCTTCGAGGGACAGGGAGGATGGCGGGTGTAATTCACCCCTCCACTTT	CASSYSSRDREDGGCNSPLHF
.	TRBJ1-5	TRBV12-1	.	TGTGCCAGCAGCCCTGACAGGGGGTTACTCCTTAGCAATCAGCCCCAGCATTTT	CASSPDRGLLLSNQPQHF
.	TRBJ1-4	TRBV27	many	TGTGCCAGCAGAAGCCTAGCAACTAATGAAAAACTGTTTTTT	CASRSLATNEKLFF
.	TRBJ2-7	TRBV19	.	TGTGCCAGTGTACAGGGATCCGAGCAGTACTTC	CASVQGSEQYF
.	TRBJ1-2	TRBV18	.	TGTGCCAGCTCACCAGGGGCAGGGCCCTATGGCTACACCTTC	CASSPGAGPYGYTF
TRBD1	TRBJ1-2	TRBV10-3	.	TGTGCCATCAGTGTAACGACAGACAGGGCCGTCTATGGCTACACCTTC	CAISVTTDRAVYGYTF
.	TRBJ2-2	TRBV7-9	.	TGTGCCAGCAGTTTCTCGGCGAACACCGGGGAGCTGTTTTTT	CASSFSANTGELFF
.	TRBJ1-6	TRBV7-3	.	TGTGCCAGCAGCTTAACAGGGGGAATCGAGAATTCACCCCTCCACTTT	CASSLTGGIENSPLHF
.	TRBJ1-2	TRBV10-1	.	TGCGCCAGCAGTGAGTCAAGCACCCCGTATGGCTACACCTTC	CASSESSTPYGYTF
TRBD1	TRBJ1-1	TRBV7-3	.	TGTGCCAGCAGCTTACTCCCCGGGACAGGCCGTTTGAACACTGAAGCTTTCTTT	CASSLLPGTGRLNTEAFF
TRBD1	TRBJ2-7	TRBV19	.	TGTGCCAGTAGTATACCCCCGGGACAGCTTGGATACGAGCAGTACTTC	CASSIPPGQLGYEQYF
.	TRBJ1-4	TRBV30	once	TGTGCCTGGAGTGTGTCGGGGTATGGGTCGGTACTGTTTTTT	CAWSVSGYGSVLFF
.	TRBJ2-7	TRBV6-4	.	TGTGCCAGCAGTTGCGGATTCTATACCACCATAAACGAGCAGTACTTC	CASSCGFYTTINEQYF
TRBD1	TRBJ1-6	TRBV28	.	TGTGCCAGCAGAGGCCCGGGACAGGGGATCAGGAATTCACCCCTCCACTTT	CASRGPGQGIRNSPLHF
TRBD1	TRBJ1-5	TRBV27	many	TGTGCCAGCAGGGGGACAGGGGGCTCCCTTTCTCAGCCCCAGCATTTT	CASRGTGGSLSQPQHF
.	TRBJ1-1	TRBV12-3/TRBV12-4	.	TGTGCCAGCAGTTTACAGCGGGGCACTGAAGCTTTCTTT	CASSLQRGTEAFF
.	TRBJ2-3	TRBV3-1/TRBV3-2	few	TGTGCCAGCAGCCAAGATGGGAGGGGGGTAGATACGCAGTATTTT	CASSQDGRGVDTQYF